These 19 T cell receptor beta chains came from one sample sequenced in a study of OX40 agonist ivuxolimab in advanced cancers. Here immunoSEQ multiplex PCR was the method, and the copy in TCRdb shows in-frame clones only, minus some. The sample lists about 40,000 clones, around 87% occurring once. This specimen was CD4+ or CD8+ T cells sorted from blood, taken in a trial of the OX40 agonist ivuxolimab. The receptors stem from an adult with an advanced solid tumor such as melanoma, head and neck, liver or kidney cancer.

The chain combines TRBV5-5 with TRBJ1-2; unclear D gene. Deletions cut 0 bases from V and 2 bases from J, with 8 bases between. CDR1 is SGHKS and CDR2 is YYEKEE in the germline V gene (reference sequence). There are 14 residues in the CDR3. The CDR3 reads CASSLGGFNYGYTF. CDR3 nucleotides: TGTGCCAGCAGCTTGGGCGGGTTCAACTATGGCTACACCTTC.

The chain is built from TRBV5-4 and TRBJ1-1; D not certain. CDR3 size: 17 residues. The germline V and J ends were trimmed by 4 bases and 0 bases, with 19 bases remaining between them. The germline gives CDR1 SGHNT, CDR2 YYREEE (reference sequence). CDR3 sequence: CASSQGIGPYMNTEAFF. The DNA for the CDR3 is TGTGCCAGCAGCCAAGGTATAGGGCCTTACATGAACACTGAAGCTTTCTTT.

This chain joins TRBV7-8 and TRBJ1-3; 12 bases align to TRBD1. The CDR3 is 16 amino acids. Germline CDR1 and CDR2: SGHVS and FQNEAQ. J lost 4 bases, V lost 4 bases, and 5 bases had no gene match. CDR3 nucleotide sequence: TGTGCCAGCAGCTGGGGACAGGGGGCGGCAGGAAACACCATATATTTT. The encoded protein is CASSWGQGAAGNTIYF.

CDR3 nucleotide sequence: TGCGCCAGCAGTTTGGTGGGGACGTTGAACACTGAAGCTTTCTTT. This codes for CASSLVGTLNTEAFF. The chain links TRBV4-1 to TRBJ1-1; weak D call: TRBD1 (5 bases). The CDR3 runs 15 residues. Trimming shortened V by 6 bases and J by 0 bases, and 14 bases separated the two germline ends. The germline CDR1 and CDR2 sequences are MGHRA and YSYEKL.

The CDR3 DNA reads TGTGCCTCGACCCATTTTGGGACGAACATTCAGTACTTC. Encoded protein: CASTHFGTNIQYF. The chain uses TRBV19 and TRBJ2-4, with D tentatively TRBD1 or TRBD2 (5 bases each). Germline V gives CDR1 LNHDA, CDR2 SQIVND (reference sequence). V lost 11 bases and J 7 bases, leaving 18 bases between the germline ends. CDR3 length equals 13 residues.

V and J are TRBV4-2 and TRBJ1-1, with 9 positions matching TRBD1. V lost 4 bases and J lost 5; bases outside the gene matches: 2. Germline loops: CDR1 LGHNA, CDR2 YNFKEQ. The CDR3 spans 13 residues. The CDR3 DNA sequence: TGTGCCAGCAGCCTAGGACAGGGGACTGAAGCTTTCTTT. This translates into CASSLGQGTEAFF.

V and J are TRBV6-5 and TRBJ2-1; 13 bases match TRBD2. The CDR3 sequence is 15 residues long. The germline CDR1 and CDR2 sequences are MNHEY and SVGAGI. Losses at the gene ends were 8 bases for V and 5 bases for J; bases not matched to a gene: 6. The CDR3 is CASVRGTSGNNEQFF. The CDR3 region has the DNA TGTGCCAGCGTCCGTGGGACTAGCGGGAACAATGAGCAGTTCTTC.

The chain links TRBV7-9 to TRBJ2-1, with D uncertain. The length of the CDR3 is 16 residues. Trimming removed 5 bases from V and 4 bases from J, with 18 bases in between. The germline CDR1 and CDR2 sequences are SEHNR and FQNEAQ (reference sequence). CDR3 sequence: CASSPFLGRSYNEQFF. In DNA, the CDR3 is TGTGCCAGCAGCCCATTTCTCGGGCGGAGTTACAATGAGCAGTTCTTC.

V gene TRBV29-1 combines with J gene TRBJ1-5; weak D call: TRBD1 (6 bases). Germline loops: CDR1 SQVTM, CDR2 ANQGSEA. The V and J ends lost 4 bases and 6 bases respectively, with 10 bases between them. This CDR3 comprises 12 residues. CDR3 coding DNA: TGCAGCGTTGGGGGGGGCGGTCAGCCCCAGCATTTT. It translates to CSVGGGGQPQHF.

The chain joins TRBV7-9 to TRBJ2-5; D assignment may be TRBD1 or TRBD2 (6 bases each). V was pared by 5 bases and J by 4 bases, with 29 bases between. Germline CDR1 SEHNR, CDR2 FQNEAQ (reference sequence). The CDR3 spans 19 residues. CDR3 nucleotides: TGTGCCAGCAGCCCAGAGCACGGGGGCGGGATATTAGGGCGAGAGACCCAGTACTTC. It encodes CASSPEHGGGILGRETQYF.

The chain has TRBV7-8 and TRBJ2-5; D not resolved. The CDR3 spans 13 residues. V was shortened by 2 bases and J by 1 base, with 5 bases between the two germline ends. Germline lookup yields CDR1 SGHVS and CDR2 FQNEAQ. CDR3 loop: CASSLMRQETQYF. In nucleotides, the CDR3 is TGTGCCAGCAGCTTAATGCGCCAAGAGACCCAGTACTTC.

This CDR3 is CASSKDIPDPRISF. The CDR3 DNA follows: TGTGCCAGCAGCAAAGACATCCCAGACCCCAGGATCTCCTTC. V usage is TRBV21-1 and J usage is TRBJ1-2; the table's D call of TRBD1 was not tested on the DNA. TRBV21-1 is marked as a pseudogene. The CDR3 totals 14 residues.

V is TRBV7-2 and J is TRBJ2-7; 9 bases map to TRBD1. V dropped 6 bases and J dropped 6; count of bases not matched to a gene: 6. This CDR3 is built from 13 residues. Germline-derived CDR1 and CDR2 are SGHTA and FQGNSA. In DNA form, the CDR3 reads TGTGCCAGCAGTTCGGGACAGGGCGGCGAGCAGTACTTC. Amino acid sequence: CASSSGQGGEQYF. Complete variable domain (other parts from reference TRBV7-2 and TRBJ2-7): GAGVSQSPSNKVTEKGKDVELRCDPISGHTALYWYRQSLGQGLEFLIYFQGNSAPDKSGLPSDRFSAERTGGSVSTLTIQRTQQEDSAVYLCASSSGQGGEQYFGPGTRLTVT.

CDR3 residues: CASSLLSGRAYEQYF. DNA of the CDR3: TGTGCCAGCAGTTTACTTAGCGGGAGGGCCTACGAGCAGTACTTC. The chain combines TRBV27 with TRBJ2-5; 11 bases align to TRBD2. The better agreement between TRBJ2-7 and the DNA end casts doubt on the J call. The CDR3 sequence is 15 residues long. Germline V gene data show CDR1 as MNHEY and CDR2 as SMNVEV (reference sequence).

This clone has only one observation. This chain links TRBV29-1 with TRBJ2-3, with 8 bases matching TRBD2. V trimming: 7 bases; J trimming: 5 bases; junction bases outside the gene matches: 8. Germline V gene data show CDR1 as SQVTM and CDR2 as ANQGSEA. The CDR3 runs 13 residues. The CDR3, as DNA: TGCAGCGCTACAGCGGGAGCAGGAGATACGCAGTATTTT. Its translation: CSATAGAGDTQYF.

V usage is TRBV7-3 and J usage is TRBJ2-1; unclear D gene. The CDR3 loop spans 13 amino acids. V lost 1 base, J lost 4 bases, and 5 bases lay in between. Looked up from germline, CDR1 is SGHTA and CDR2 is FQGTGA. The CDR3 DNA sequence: TGTGCCAGCAGCTTAATCGCGTACAATGAGCAGTTCTTC. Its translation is CASSLIAYNEQFF.

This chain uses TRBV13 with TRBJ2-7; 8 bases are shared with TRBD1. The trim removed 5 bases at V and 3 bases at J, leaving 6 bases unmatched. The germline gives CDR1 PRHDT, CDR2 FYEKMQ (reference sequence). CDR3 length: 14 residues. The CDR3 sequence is CASSLRDRIYEQYF. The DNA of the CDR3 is TGTGCCAGCAGCCTCCGGGACAGGATCTACGAGCAGTACTTC.

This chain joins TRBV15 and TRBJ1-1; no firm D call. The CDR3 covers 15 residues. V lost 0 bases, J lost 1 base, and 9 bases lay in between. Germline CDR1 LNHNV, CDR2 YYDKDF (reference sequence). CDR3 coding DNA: TGTGCCACCAGCAGAGATCCTGACAAGAACACTGAAGCTTTCTTT. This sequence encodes CATSRDPDKNTEAFF.

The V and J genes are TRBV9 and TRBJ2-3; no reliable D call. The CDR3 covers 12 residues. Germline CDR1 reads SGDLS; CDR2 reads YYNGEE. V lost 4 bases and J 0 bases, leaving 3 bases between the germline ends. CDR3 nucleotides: TGTGCCAGCAGCCCGAGCACAGATACGCAGTATTTT. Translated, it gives CASSPSTDTQYF.